The text below deals with one T cell receptor (beta chain). What it binds is not known. Regarding time point: baseline, week 1 (first vaccination visit). Treatment given: pre-vaccination baseline after standard-of-care therapy. Donors had new WHO grade 3 or 4 IDH1-mutant, ATRX-lost astrocytomas. CDR1 is MNHNY and CDR2 is SVGAGI in the germline V gene (reference sequence). Between the trimmed V and J ends, which lost 5 bases and 7 bases, there was a span of 14 bases. The CDR3 contains 13 residues. These data originate in a study of a mutant IDH1 vaccine in newly diagnosed glioma. As for the study in general: Prior therapy was radiotherapy, temozolomide, or both; most received both.

General study points: Among all patients, vaccine-induced immune responses occurred in approximately 93%. Seemingly, pseudoprogression had no relation to changes in the top peripheral T cell clonotypes.

The protocol was immunoSEQ multiplex PCR, while the TCRdb copy is restricted to in-frame clones and leaves out a portion. The sample gives 40,000 or so clones, around 78% of which show up once; 7.5% to 9.5% is in the top ten. The receptor's source is a man aged 35 to 55 with glioma. Some clones in this sample may be carry-over from other donors' samples. The sequencing here drew on PBMCs, taken from a glioma patient treated with radiotherapy, temozolomide or both. The rearrangement joins TRBV6-6 to TRBJ1-1; D ambiguous. CDR3 DNA sequence: TGTGCCAGCAGTGCAGTGACCCTTTATGAAGCTTTCTTT. Protein: CASSAVTLYEAFF.